One and the same sample provided the 10 T cell receptor beta chains below, sequenced in a study of T cell responses to AZD1222 COVID-19 vaccine. TCRdb's copy holds only in-frame clones and misses some; the assay was immunoSEQ multiplex PCR. The sample includes around 100,000 clones, 75% to 90% of them seen just once. Sequencing used peripheral blood, obtained on day 0 of AZD1222 vaccination. These receptors came from an adult in good health.

The V call is TRBV20-1, the J call TRBJ1-1; 8 nucleotides agree with TRBD1. This CDR3 comprises 17 residues. V trimming: 3 bases; J trimming: 1 base; junction bases outside the gene matches: 13. Germline V gives CDR1 DFQATT, CDR2 SNEGSKA (reference sequence). The CDR3 here is CSASIRTGNLGNTEAFF. In nucleotides, the CDR3 is TGCAGTGCTAGTATCAGGACAGGGAATTTGGGGAACACTGAAGCTTTCTTT.

The CDR3 is CASSEWRNYGYTF. CDR3 DNA: TGTGCCAGCAGTGAATGGAGGAATTATGGCTACACCTTC. V is TRBV25-1 and J is TRBJ1-2; no firm D call. The CDR3 contains 13 residues. The V end was cut by 1 base, the J end by 5 bases, with 8 bases between. From germline, CDR1 is MGHDK and CDR2 SYGVNS.

This sequence joins TRBV7-9 and TRBJ2-7, with D tentatively TRBD2 (7 bases). The germline V and J ends were trimmed by 8 bases and 0 bases, with 14 bases remaining between them. The germline CDR1 and CDR2 sequences are SEHNR and FQNEAQ (reference sequence). The CDR3 is 14 residues long. The CDR3 sequence is CASLGGASSYEQYF. CDR3 DNA sequence: TGTGCCAGCTTAGGGGGGGCCAGCTCCTACGAGCAGTACTTC.

CDR3 residues: CASRNRLAHYEQYF. CDR3 sequence (DNA): TGTGCCAGCAGGAACCGACTAGCTCACTACGAGCAGTACTTC. The V gene is TRBV28, the J gene TRBJ2-7, with TRBD2 matching 7 bases. Looked up from germline, CDR1 is MDHEN and CDR2 is SYDVKM. The CDR3 has 14 amino acids. V lost 6 bases and J lost 3; bases outside the gene matches: 8.

This sequence joins TRBV27 and TRBJ1-1, with a weak D call TRBD1 (5 bases). There are 14 residues in the CDR3. Germline V gene sequence: CDR1 MNHEY, CDR2 SMNVEV (reference sequence). With 3 bases removed from V and 0 bases from J, the gap between germline ends came to 8 bases. Written as DNA, the CDR3 is TGTGCCAGCAGTTTTAGGGGTATGAACACTGAAGCTTTCTTT. Translation gives CASSFRGMNTEAFF.

The table lists this clone with a few counts. This chain joins TRBV18 and TRBJ1-1; the D is unclear. V was pared by 2 bases and J by 2 bases, with 9 bases between. CDR1 and CDR2 (germline): KGHSH, LQKENI. CDR3 length: 14 residues. CDR3 loop: CASSPYFSNTEAFF. The CDR3 DNA reads as TGTGCCAGCTCACCATACTTCAGCAACACTGAAGCTTTCTTT.

The chain combines TRBV28 with TRBJ1-1; D perhaps matches TRBD1 (6 bases). Trimming stripped 6 bases from V and 7 bases from J, with 33 bases between. This CDR3 has 19 residues. Germline CDR1 is MDHEN and CDR2 is SYDVKM. CDR3 in DNA: TGTGCCAGCAGCCTACATGTATACAGGGTGGGGGTTTTATTTGGTGAAGCTTTCTTT. This translates into CASSLHVYRVGVLFGEAFF. Filled out from reference TRBV28 and TRBJ1-1, the complete variable domain reads DVKVTQSSRYLVKRTGEKVFLECVQDMDHENMFWYRQDPGLGLRLIYFSYDVKMKEKGDIPEGYSVSREKKERFSLILESASTNQTSMYLCASSLHVYRVGVLFGEAFFGQGTRLTVV.

As regards this clone: Other DNA sequences in this specimen translate into the identical CDR3. The V gene is TRBV5-1, the J gene TRBJ1-3, with D possibly matching TRBD1 (6 bases). The CDR3 contains 14 residues. Per the germline V gene, CDR1 is SGHRS and CDR2 is YFSETQ. Deletions cut 2 bases from V and 2 bases from J, with 8 bases between. As DNA, the CDR3 is TGCGCCAGCAGCTTAGGGGGGACTGGAAACACCATATATTTT. Translating it yields CASSLGGTGNTIYF.

J is TRBJ1-1 and V is TRBV7-3, with D hard to call. Germline lookup yields CDR1 SGHTA and CDR2 FQGTGA. Between the trimmed V and J ends, which lost 5 bases and 1 base, there was a span of 8 bases. This CDR3 has 13 amino acids. The CDR3 is CASSLHTNTEAFF. As DNA, the CDR3 is TGTGCCAGCAGCCTGCACACGAACACTGAAGCTTTCTTT.

The chain couples TRBV28 to TRBJ1-4; 7 bases agree with TRBD1. Germline CDR1 reads MDHEN; CDR2 reads SYDVKM. With V trimmed by 7 bases and J by 0 bases, 8 bases remained unmatched. The CDR3 has 16 residues. The CDR3 region is CASNPTGEATNEKLFF. The CDR3 DNA sequence: TGTGCCAGCAACCCAACAGGGGAAGCAACTAATGAAAAACTGTTTTTT.